This TCR beta chain originates from a study of OX40 agonist ivuxolimab in advanced cancers. About the study: Ivuxolimab, an antibody acting as an agonist of OX40 (CD134), was used to treat patients. Allowance was made for prior anti-PD-1, anti-PD-L1 or anti-CTLA-4 therapy, and around 44% had some.

Overall study findings and caveats: Clones of CD4+ and CD8+ blood T cells grew by week 6 at doses of 0.1 to 3.0 mg/kg. Among the lowest peripheral clonal expansion occurred in 0.1-3.0 mg/kg partial responders.

With respect to this clone: Its antigen is not known.

Libraries were prepared by immunoSEQ multiplex PCR; TCRdb keeps only in-frame clonotypes and omits some of them. This table has 100,000 to 110,000 clones, 85% to 95% appearing once. The CDR3 is 15 amino acids. Trimming shortened V by 1 base and J by 0 bases, and 7 bases separated the two germline ends. In germline, CDR1 is MNHNS, CDR2 SASEGT. This chain joins TRBV6-1 and TRBJ1-5; D uncertain. The receptor's source is an adult with an advanced solid tumor such as melanoma, head and neck, liver or kidney cancer. This specimen was CD4+ or CD8+ T cells sorted from blood, taken in a trial of the OX40 agonist ivuxolimab. The CDR3 DNA reads as TGTGCCAGCAGTGAAGGTTGGGGTAGCAATCAGCCCCAGCATTTT. This codes for CASSEGWGSNQPQHF.